Presented here are 2 T cell receptor beta chains from one specimen sequenced in a study of radiotherapy plus CTLA-4 blockade in lung cancer. TCRdb keeps only in-frame clones here, not all; method: immunoSEQ multiplex PCR. This sample has about 77,000 clones, with less than 85% found just once. The material was peripheral blood, obtained from a patient treated with radiotherapy plus ipilimumab. The receptor set was obtained from a human donor with non-small cell lung cancer whose response to radiotherapy plus ipilimumab could not be evaluated.

V gene TRBV7-3 combines with J gene TRBJ2-3; 8 bases map to TRBD2. Germline-derived CDR1 and CDR2 are SGHTA and FQGTGA. The CDR3 contains 16 residues. With 2 bases clipped from V and 2 bases from J, the junction kept 6 bases outside the gene matches. CDR3 loop: CASSLRRTSPTDTQYF. In DNA, the CDR3 is TGTGCCAGCAGCTTACGTAGGACTAGCCCCACAGATACGCAGTATTTT. The full variable domain, its missing parts supplied by reference TRBV7-3 and TRBJ2-3, is GAGVSQTPSNKVTEKGKYVELRCDPISGHTALYWYRQSLGQGPEFLIYFQGTGAADDSGLPNDRFFAVRPEGSVSTLKIQRTERGDSAVYLCASSLRRTSPTDTQYFGPGTRLTVL.

The chain recombines TRBV2 with TRBJ1-5, with a tentative D call TRBD1 (5 bases). The germline CDR1 and CDR2 sequences are SNHLY and FYNNEI. V was clipped by 3 bases and J by 4 bases, with 10 bases between them. CDR3 length equals 14 residues. The CDR3 protein is CASSDQGPNQPQHF. The CDR3 nucleotides are TGTGCCAGCAGTGACCAGGGCCCGAATCAGCCCCAGCATTTT.